Presented here are 17 T cell receptor beta chains from one specimen sequenced in a study of siplizumab effects on memory and regulatory T cells. Clones were sequenced by immunoSEQ multiplex PCR, and TCRdb holds only the in-frame ones, with some missing. The profile shows more than 85,000 clones, around 92% of them singletons. Sequenced input: CD4+ T cells sorted from blood. The receptors were gathered from a human donor in good health. Some clones in this sample may be carry-over from other donors' samples.

The chain is built from TRBV29-1 and TRBJ1-5; D possibly corresponds to TRBD1 (5 bases). The ends were cut back, 6 bases at V and 3 bases at J, with 15 bases in the middle. Germline lookup yields CDR1 SQVTM and CDR2 ANQGSEA. The CDR3 is 14 residues long. The CDR3 protein is CSVRGGTANQPQHF. The CDR3 DNA sequence: TGCAGCGTCCGGGGGGGGACCGCCAATCAGCCCCAGCATTTT. Together with reference TRBV29-1 and TRBJ1-5, the CDR3 gives the full variable domain: SAVISQKPSRDICQRGTSLTIQCQVDSQVTMMFWYRQQPGQSLTLIATANQGSEATYESGFVIDKFPISRPNLTFSTLTVSNMSPEDSSIYLCSVRGGTANQPQHFGDGTRLSIL.

The genes are TRBV10-1 and TRBJ2-7, with TRBD2 matching over 8 bases. This CDR3 spans 13 amino acids. V lost 7 bases, J lost 5 bases, and 7 bases stayed unmatched. Germline V gene sequence: CDR1 WNHNN, CDR2 SYGVQD (reference sequence). The CDR3 DNA sequence: TGCGCCAGCACGGCGGGAGGATCCGACGAGCAGTACTTC. It encodes CASTAGGSDEQYF.

The chain employs TRBV6-1 and TRBJ1-3; D might be TRBD1 (5 bases). V was cut by 3 bases and J by 2 bases, with 8 bases left in between. Germline CDR1 MNHNS, CDR2 SASEGT. This CDR3 contains 14 residues. CDR3: CASSEKGAGNTIYF. CDR3 nucleotide sequence: TGTGCCAGCAGTGAGAAAGGGGCTGGAAACACCATATATTTT.

As DNA, the CDR3 is TGTGCCAGCAGCCAATCGGGTGCAGAGACCCAGTACTTC. Encoded protein: CASSQSGAETQYF. The chain employs TRBV14 and TRBJ2-5; no firm D call. V gave up 2 bases and J gave up 4 bases, with 8 bases separating them. CDR3 size: 13 residues. The V gene's germline CDR1 is SGHDN and CDR2 FVKESK.

In this sample, this clone turned up a few times. This chain links TRBV7-3 with TRBJ2-5; 8 bases fit TRBD2. J gave up 5 bases and V 5 bases, and 10 bases lay outside the gene matches. The CDR3 extends over 15 amino acids. CDR1 and CDR2 from the germline V gene are SGHTA and FQGTGA. The CDR3 is CASSLSGSGVETQYF. CDR3 coding DNA: TGTGCCAGCAGCCTGAGCGGGAGCGGGGTTGAGACCCAGTACTTC.

J is TRBJ2-7 and V is TRBV6-4; D is undetermined. Trimming took off 5 bases at V and 6 bases at J, with 11 bases between the two ends. Germline V CDR1 and CDR2: MRHNA, SNTAGT. This CDR3 region has 12 residues. The CDR3 DNA follows: TGTGCCAGCAGTTACAAGGATTCCGAGCAGTACTTC. Protein product: CASSYKDSEQYF.

J is TRBJ2-3 and V is TRBV25-1, with no clear D. V lost 5 bases and J 5 bases, leaving 11 bases between the germline ends. CDR3 length: 13 amino acids. The germline gives CDR1 MGHDK, CDR2 SYGVNS. The DNA for the CDR3 is TGTGCCAGCAGTACCCGCCACAGAGATACGCAGTATTTT. This codes for CASSTRHRDTQYF.

The V gene is TRBV27, the J gene TRBJ2-7; 7 bases fit TRBD2. The junction had 6 bases not matched to a gene; V was cut back by 2 bases and J by 2 bases. From germline, CDR1 is MNHEY and CDR2 SMNVEV (reference sequence). This CDR3 spans 15 amino acids. CDR3 sequence: CASSLRPGTTYEQYF. CDR3 DNA: TGTGCCAGCAGTTTACGGCCCGGGACTACCTACGAGCAGTACTTC.

The chain recombines TRBV10-3 with TRBJ1-1; D is perhaps TRBD1 (5 bases). Trimming pared 4 bases from V and 10 bases from J, leaving 13 bases between. Germline V gene lookup returns CDR1 ENHRY and CDR2 SYGVKD. The CDR3 loop spans 12 amino acids. CDR3: CAISAELGGAFF. CDR3 nucleotides: TGTGCCATCAGTGCGGAACTCGGGGGAGCTTTCTTT.

The rearrangement links TRBV4-1 to TRBJ2-3; TRBD2 matches 7 bases. This CDR3 comprises 13 residues. Germline loops: CDR1 MGHRA, CDR2 YSYEKL. The V gene end was trimmed by 0 bases and the J gene end by 6 bases; junction bases not matched to a gene: 0. In DNA form, the CDR3 reads TGCGCCAGCAGCCAAGAGCGGGGGGATACGCAGTATTTT. Its protein product is CASSQERGDTQYF.

The gene calls are TRBV19 and TRBJ2-1; D not resolved. The germline V gene encodes CDR1 LNHDA and CDR2 SQIVND (reference sequence). V was cut by 3 bases and J by 0 bases, with 15 bases left in between. This CDR3 region has 17 residues. The CDR3 DNA reads TGTGCCAGTAGTATTCACGGCGGAGACCTCTCCTACAATGAGCAGTTCTTC. The encoded protein is CASSIHGGDLSYNEQFF. Full variable domain (rest looked up from reference TRBV19 and TRBJ2-1): DGGITQSPKYLFRKEGQNVTLSCEQNLNHDAMYWYRQDPGQGLRLIYYSQIVNDFQKGDIAEGYSVSREKKESFPLTVTSAQKNPTAFYLCASSIHGGDLSYNEQFFGPGTRLTVL.

The V and J genes are TRBV6-5 and TRBJ2-7; 14 bases match TRBD2. In germline, CDR1 is MNHEY, CDR2 SVGAGI. V lost 5 bases and J lost 6; bases outside the gene matches: 3. There are 14 residues in the CDR3. CDR3 nucleotides: TGTGCCAGCAGTGGGACTAGCGGGAGTTCCGAGCAGTACTTC. This gives the protein CASSGTSGSSEQYF.

J is TRBJ1-1 and V is TRBV2, with 8 positions matching TRBD1. The V gene end was trimmed by 7 bases and the J gene end by 5 bases; junction bases not matched to a gene: 6. Germline V gene sequence: CDR1 SNHLY, CDR2 FYNNEI. The CDR3 is 13 residues long. As DNA, the CDR3 is TGTGCCAGCACCTTGGACAGGGAAACTGAAGCTTTCTTT. Its translation: CASTLDRETEAFF.

V and J are TRBV5-8 and TRBJ2-7, with D tentatively TRBD2 (6 bases). Trimming took 4 bases from V and 0 from J, leaving 14 bases between them. Germline V gene data show CDR1 as SGHTS and CDR2 as YDEGEE. The CDR3 spans 15 residues. The CDR3 DNA sequence: TGTGCCAGCAGCCCAGGACTACTAAACTCCTACGAGCAGTACTTC. This sequence encodes CASSPGLLNSYEQYF. Using reference TRBV5-8 and TRBJ2-7 for the parts outside the CDR3, the full variable domain is EAGVTQSPTHLIKTRGQQATLRCSPISGHTSVYWYQQALGLGLQFLLWYDEGEERNRGNFPPRFSGRQFPNYSSELNVNALELEDSALYLCASSPGLLNSYEQYFGPGTRLTVT.

V usage is TRBV7-9 and J usage is TRBJ1-1; no clear D gene. Germline CDR1 SEHNR, CDR2 FQNEAQ (reference sequence). The CDR3 runs to 12 residues. Trimming took off 5 bases at V and 5 bases at J, with 9 bases between the two ends. The CDR3 here is CASSAEWTEAFF. The CDR3 DNA reads as TGTGCCAGCAGCGCAGAGTGGACTGAAGCTTTCTTT.

V usage is TRBV11-3 and J usage is TRBJ2-2; tentative D call: TRBD1 (6 bases). Germline CDR1 reads SGHNT; CDR2 reads YENEEA. V lost 5 bases to trimming and J lost 6 bases, with 16 bases between them. The CDR3 is 15 amino acids. The CDR3 spells CASSPGQRWAGELFF. In DNA form, the CDR3 reads TGTGCCAGCAGCCCGGGACAAAGATGGGCCGGGGAGCTGTTTTTT. The variable domain in full, completed from reference TRBV11-3 and TRBJ2-2, reads EAGVVQSPRYKIIEKKQPVAFWCNPISGHNTLYWYLQNLGQGPELLIRYENEEAVDDSQLPKDRFSAERLKGVDSTLKIQPAELGDSAVYLCASSPGQRWAGELFFGEGSRLTVL.

This sequence joins TRBV7-2 and TRBJ1-5; a weak D match, TRBD1 (5 bases). Germline V CDR1 and CDR2: SGHTA, FQGNSA. This CDR3 has 15 amino acids. Trimming stripped 1 base from V and 1 base from J, with 8 bases between. The chain's CDR3 is CASSLGGWSNQPQHF. The CDR3 region has the DNA TGTGCCAGCAGCTTAGGGGGGTGGAGCAATCAGCCCCAGCATTTT.